Sequencing of this TCR beta chain was carried out in a study of CD8+ T cells in alopecia areata. In germline, CDR1 is GTSNPN, CDR2 SVGIG (reference sequence). The CDR3 totals 13 residues. V shed 3 bases and J shed 3 bases, with 11 bases lying between them. On this clone itself: What it recognizes is unknown.

The study, taken as a whole, reports: Scalp lesions, especially in alopecia totalis/universalis, had higher clonality than normal scalp. Scalp clonality, along with expanded CD8+ clones among the top 100, was significantly decreased by tofacitinib.

Noted treatment: oral pan-JAK inhibitor, 5-10 mg twice daily. As the sequencing template, cDNA was produced by extracting RNA and reverse transcribing it. TCRdb keeps only in-frame clones here, not all; method: immunoSEQ multiplex PCR. The data contain about 200,000 clones, over 45% of them singletons. The source is a human donor with alopecia areata. The V call is TRBV30, the J call TRBJ1-2; D is undetermined. The source material was CD4+ T cells sorted from blood, sampled at week 24, from a patient treated with tofacitinib. The CDR3 sequence is CAWRDSNYYGYTF. CDR3 bases: TGTGCCTGGAGGGACTCCAACTACTATGGCTACACCTTC.